Listed below are T cell receptor beta chains from one sample, sequenced in a study of blood T cells in healthy people across ages. MiXCR, applied by TCRdb to the 5' RACE reads, yields one record per CDR3 protein. The sample lists 800,000 to 950,000 distinct CDR3 sequences, 40% to 60% occurring once. The sequenced material came from blood. These receptors were taken from a man aged 25-45 years in good health. Each CDR3 is given with its conserved first and last residue. Each record gives: D gene, clone size, J gene, V gene, CDR3 DNA, CDR3 protein. A D gene is named only where the DNA matches it firmly. Size is stated for part of the rows, as once, few or many counts, or as a class when the clone is expanded.

D gene: NA
clone size: NA
J gene: TRBJ2-3
V gene: TRBV12-3/TRBV12-4
CDR3 DNA: TGTGCCAGCGGGAGCACCATCGGCACAGATACGCAGTATTTT
CDR3 protein: CASGSTIGTDTQYF

D gene: NA
clone size: few
J gene: TRBJ1-4
V gene: TRBV20-1
CDR3 DNA: TGCAGTGTCCCCAAGGGCCCAACTAATGAAAAACTGTTTTTT
CDR3 protein: CSVPKGPTNEKLFF

D gene: NA
clone size: NA
J gene: TRBJ2-1
V gene: TRBV11-2
CDR3 DNA: TGTGCCAGCAGCTTAGGAGGGCCAGCAACTGAGCAGTTCTTC
CDR3 protein: CASSLGGPATEQFF

D gene: TRBD1
clone size: once
J gene: TRBJ1-6
V gene: TRBV7-3
CDR3 DNA: TGTGCCAGCAGCTTGTGGGACAGGTCACCCCTCCACTTT
CDR3 protein: CASSLWDRSPLHF

D gene: NA
clone size: NA
J gene: TRBJ2-4
V gene: TRBV6-5
CDR3 DNA: TGTGCCAGCAGCCCCAGGAGCGAGGAGCAGTACTTC
CDR3 protein: CASSPRSEEQYF

D gene: NA
clone size: NA
J gene: TRBJ2-1
V gene: TRBV11-2
CDR3 DNA: TGTGCCAGCAGCTTAGATGCAGGGAAAGAGACCCAGTTCTTC
CDR3 protein: CASSLDAGKETQFF

D gene: TRBD1
clone size: NA
J gene: TRBJ2-7
V gene: TRBV9
CDR3 DNA: TGTGCCAGCAGCGCATGGTCGGGACAGGGGTACCACGAGCAGTACTTC
CDR3 protein: CASSAWSGQGYHEQYF

D gene: NA
clone size: NA
J gene: TRBJ2-7
V gene: TRBV12-3/TRBV12-4
CDR3 DNA: TGTGCCAGCAGTCCAACCCCCAAGGCGAGCGAGCAGTACTTC
CDR3 protein: CASSPTPKASEQYF

D gene: NA
clone size: few
J gene: TRBJ2-1
V gene: TRBV7-2
CDR3 DNA: TGTGCCAGCAGCTTAGAGACCAGCTCCTACAATGAGCAGTTCTTC
CDR3 protein: CASSLETSSYNEQFF

D gene: NA
clone size: few
J gene: TRBJ2-1
V gene: TRBV15
CDR3 DNA: TGTGCCACCAGCAGAGAAGGGGTAAGCTCCTACAATGAGCAGTTCTTC
CDR3 protein: CATSREGVSSYNEQFF

D gene: NA
clone size: few
J gene: TRBJ2-6
V gene: TRBV20-1
CDR3 DNA: TGCAGTGCTACGACAGCCACTGGGGCCAACGTCCTGACTTTC
CDR3 protein: CSATTATGANVLTF

D gene: TRBD1
clone size: NA
J gene: TRBJ1-1
V gene: TRBV10-3
CDR3 DNA: TGTGCCATCAGTCGACAGGGGTCGAACACTGAAGCTTTCTTT
CDR3 protein: CAISRQGSNTEAFF

D gene: NA
clone size: few
J gene: TRBJ2-1
V gene: TRBV4-2
CDR3 DNA: TGTGCCAGCAGCCAAGCAGGGGCTACATACAATGAGCAGTTCTTC
CDR3 protein: CASSQAGATYNEQFF

D gene: NA
clone size: NA
J gene: TRBJ1-5
V gene: TRBV20-1
CDR3 DNA: TGCAGTGCTATAAACCCAGGGAATCAGCCCCAGCATTTT
CDR3 protein: CSAINPGNQPQHF

D gene: NA
clone size: few
J gene: TRBJ1-5
V gene: TRBV6-1
CDR3 DNA: TGTGCCAGCAGTGAAGCGGGAGGAGTTAGACAGCCCCAGCATTTT
CDR3 protein: CASSEAGGVRQPQHF

D gene: NA
clone size: few
J gene: TRBJ2-7
V gene: TRBV10-3
CDR3 DNA: TGTGCCATCAGTGAGTCTCCAGGCCCCTACGAGCAGTACTTC
CDR3 protein: CAISESPGPYEQYF

D gene: NA
clone size: NA
J gene: TRBJ1-2
V gene: TRBV4-2
CDR3 DNA: TGTGCCAGCAGCCAGGAGGGACTGAGTGGCTACACCTTC
CDR3 protein: CASSQEGLSGYTF

D gene: NA
clone size: NA
J gene: TRBJ2-1
V gene: TRBV12-3/TRBV12-4
CDR3 DNA: TGTGCCAGCAGTCTTGACCGGATCTCCTACAATGAGCAGTTCTTC
CDR3 protein: CASSLDRISYNEQFF

D gene: NA
clone size: NA
J gene: TRBJ2-7
V gene: TRBV20-1
CDR3 DNA: TGCAGTGCCCCCTCTCGGGGGTACCACGAGCAGTACTTC
CDR3 protein: CSAPSRGYHEQYF

D gene: NA
clone size: few
J gene: TRBJ2-5
V gene: TRBV6-6
CDR3 DNA: TGTGCCAGCAGTTACGCCCCAGAGACCCAGTACTTC
CDR3 protein: CASSYAPETQYF

D gene: TRBD1
clone size: NA
J gene: TRBJ1-1
V gene: TRBV30
CDR3 DNA: TGTGCCTGGAACCGGGACAGCTACACTGAAGCTTTCTTT
CDR3 protein: CAWNRDSYTEAFF

D gene: NA
clone size: NA
J gene: TRBJ1-5
V gene: TRBV20-1
CDR3 DNA: TGCAGTGTAATGATGATGGGACTGTCAAATCAGCCCCAGCATTTT
CDR3 protein: CSVMMMGLSNQPQHF

D gene: NA
clone size: NA
J gene: TRBJ2-7
V gene: TRBV18
CDR3 DNA: TGTGCCAGCTCACCAGGGGCACCATACGAGCAGTACTTC
CDR3 protein: CASSPGAPYEQYF

D gene: NA
clone size: NA
J gene: TRBJ2-3
V gene: TRBV10-3
CDR3 DNA: TGTGCCATGGGGGCGGGAGATACGCAGTATTTT
CDR3 protein: CAMGAGDTQYF

D gene: NA
clone size: NA
J gene: TRBJ2-7
V gene: TRBV11-2
CDR3 DNA: TGTGCCAGCAACCACCAACAGCCACCTAAACCCTACGAGCAGTACTTC
CDR3 protein: CASNHQQPPKPYEQYF

D gene: NA
clone size: NA
J gene: TRBJ1-2
V gene: TRBV12-3/TRBV12-4
CDR3 DNA: TGTGCCAGCAGTTTAGTTGTGAGCCATGGCTACACCTTC
CDR3 protein: CASSLVVSHGYTF